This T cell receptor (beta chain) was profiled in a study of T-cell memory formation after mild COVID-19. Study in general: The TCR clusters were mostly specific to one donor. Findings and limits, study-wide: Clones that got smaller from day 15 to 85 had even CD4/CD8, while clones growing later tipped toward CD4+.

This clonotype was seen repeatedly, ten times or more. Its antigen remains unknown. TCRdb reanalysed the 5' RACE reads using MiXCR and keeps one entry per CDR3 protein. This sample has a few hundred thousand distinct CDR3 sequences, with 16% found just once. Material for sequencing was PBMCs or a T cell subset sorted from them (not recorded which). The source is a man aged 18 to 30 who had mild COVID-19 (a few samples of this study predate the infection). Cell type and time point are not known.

CDR3 DNA: TGTGCCAGCAGCTTACGGGGGGCGGGATCAGATACGCAGTATTTT. Its protein is CASSLRGAGSDTQYF. The chain couples TRBV7-9 to TRBJ2-3; D might be TRBD2 (7 bases). The CDR3 loop spans 15 amino acids. V was cut by 2 bases and J by 4 bases, with 13 bases left in between. Germline V lookup: CDR1 SEHNR, CDR2 FQNEAQ (reference sequence).